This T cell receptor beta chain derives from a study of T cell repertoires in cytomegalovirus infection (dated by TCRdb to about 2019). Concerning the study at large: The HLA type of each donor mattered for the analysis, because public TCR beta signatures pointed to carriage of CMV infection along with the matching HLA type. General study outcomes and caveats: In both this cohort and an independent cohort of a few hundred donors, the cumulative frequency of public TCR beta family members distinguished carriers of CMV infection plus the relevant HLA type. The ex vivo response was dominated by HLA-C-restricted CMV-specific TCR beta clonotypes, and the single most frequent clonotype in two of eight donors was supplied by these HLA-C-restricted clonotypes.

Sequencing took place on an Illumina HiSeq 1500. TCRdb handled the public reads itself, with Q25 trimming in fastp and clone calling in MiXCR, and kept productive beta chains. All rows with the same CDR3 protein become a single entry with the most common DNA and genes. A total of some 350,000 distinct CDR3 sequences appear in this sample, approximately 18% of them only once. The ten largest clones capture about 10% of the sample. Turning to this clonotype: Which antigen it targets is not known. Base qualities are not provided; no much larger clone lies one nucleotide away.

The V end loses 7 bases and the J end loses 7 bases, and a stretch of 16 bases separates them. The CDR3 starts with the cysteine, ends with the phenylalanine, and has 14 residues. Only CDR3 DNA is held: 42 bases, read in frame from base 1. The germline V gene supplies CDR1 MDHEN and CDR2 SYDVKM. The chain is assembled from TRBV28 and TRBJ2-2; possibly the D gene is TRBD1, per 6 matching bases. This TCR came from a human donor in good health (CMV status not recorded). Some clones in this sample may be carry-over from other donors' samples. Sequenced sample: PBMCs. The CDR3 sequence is CASTQAGAGGELFF. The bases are TGTGCCAGCACCCAAGCAGGGGCTGGCGGGGAGCTGTTTTTT.